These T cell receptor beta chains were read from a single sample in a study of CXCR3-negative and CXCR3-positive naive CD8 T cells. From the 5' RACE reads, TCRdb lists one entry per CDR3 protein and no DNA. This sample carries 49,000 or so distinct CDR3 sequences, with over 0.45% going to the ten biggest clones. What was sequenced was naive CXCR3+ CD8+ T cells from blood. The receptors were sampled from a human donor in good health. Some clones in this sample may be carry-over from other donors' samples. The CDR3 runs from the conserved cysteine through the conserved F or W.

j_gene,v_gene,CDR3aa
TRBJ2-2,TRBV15,CATSRDSSGRTGELFF
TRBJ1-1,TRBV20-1,CSARDRVDTEAFF
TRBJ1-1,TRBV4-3,CASSQDTIGDTQAFF
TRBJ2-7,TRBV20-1,CSADNSQGARDYEQYF
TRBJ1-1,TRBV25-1,CASSGPLMNTEAFF
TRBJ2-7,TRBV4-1,CASSPQSTGTYEQYF
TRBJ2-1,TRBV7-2,CASRSGGWNEQFF
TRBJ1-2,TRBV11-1,CASSPGSFEGYTF
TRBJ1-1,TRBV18,CASSQALLVNLGAEAFF
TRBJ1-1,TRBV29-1,CSATGGILSTEAFF
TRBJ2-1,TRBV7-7,CASSVTGVDEQFF
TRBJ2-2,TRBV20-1,CSALNTGELFF
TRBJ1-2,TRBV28,CASTETGGLYYGYTF
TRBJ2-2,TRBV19,CASSNPPTANTGELFF
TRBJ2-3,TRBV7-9,CASSLADYSDTQYF
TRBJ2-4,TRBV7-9,CASSSRVTKNIQYF
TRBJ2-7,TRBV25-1,CASSGGQAEQYF
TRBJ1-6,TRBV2,CASASFDSFNSPLHF
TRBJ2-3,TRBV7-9,CTSSLVKSVGTDTQYF
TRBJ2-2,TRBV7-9,CASSYGQAPGELFF
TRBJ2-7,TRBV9,CASSGDGYEQYF
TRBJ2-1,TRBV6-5,CASSPGTEYNEQFF
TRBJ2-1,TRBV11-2,CASSMDSYNEQFF
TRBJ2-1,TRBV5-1,CASSPQRGGYNEQFF
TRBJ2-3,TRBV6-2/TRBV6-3,CASREGPFMGDTQYF
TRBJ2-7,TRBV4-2,CASSQSPGQAYEQYF
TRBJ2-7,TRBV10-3,CAIRAGLKSSYEQYF
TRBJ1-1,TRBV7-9,CASSLSRDTEAFF